Detailed here is one T cell receptor beta chain. Antigen specificity is unknown. The data derive from a study of brain T cells in children with intractable seizures. The method was immunoSEQ multiplex PCR; TCRdb's version includes in-frame clones alone and lacks a portion of them. The data show 300,000 to 400,000 clones, with approximately 93% seen just once and 5% to 7% held by the top ten. Findings of the study overall: Only CDR3 sequence similarity suggested viral specificity, without known HCMV serostatus. Clones missing pre-surgery may reflect undersampling of that blood sample.

Time point described: blood from clinic visit 5 months post-surgery; TSC patient then seizure free. Sequencing was limited to surgery cases with top T cell transcript signatures in brain tissue. Pre-surgery treatment included at least one anti-epileptic drug. The CDR3 has 17 residues. Germline values: CDR1 LNHDA, CDR2 SQIVND (reference sequence). J was trimmed by 0 bases and V by 8 bases; bases with no gene match: 13. The V gene is TRBV19, the J gene TRBJ2-4; 7 positions match TRBD1. Sample: peripheral blood, taken less than 6 months after surgery. The sequence came from a boy less than two years old with tuberous sclerosis and intractable seizures. CDR3 sequence: CASPRRGGPIAKNIQYF. The DNA for the CDR3 is TGTGCCAGTCCTAGAAGAGGGGGCCCAATAGCCAAAAACATTCAGTACTTC.